At least ten counts were recorded for the clone carrying this T cell receptor (beta chain). The data stem from a study of breast tumors, draining lymph nodes, adjacent tissues. The V gene lost 1 base and the J gene lost 3 bases, with 13 bases spanning the gap. The CDR3 extends over 17 amino acids. The V gene's germline CDR1 is LNHNV and CDR2 YYDKDF (reference sequence). A single record per CDR3 protein comes from TCRdb applying MiXCR to the multiplex PCR reads. The table includes around 190,000 distinct CDR3 sequences, roughly 30% detected once. Samples came from axillary lymph nodes draining the breast cancer.

The sequenced material came from axillary lymph node tissue. The chain has TRBV15 and TRBJ1-6; D is possibly TRBD1 (5 bases). This sequence originates from a female donor with breast cancer. Some clones in this sample may be carry-over from other donors' samples. CDR3 amino acids: CATSRGRGRDYNSPLHF. The CDR3 DNA sequence: TGTGCCACCAGCAGAGGACGAGGCAGGGACTATAATTCACCCCTCCACTTT.